This T cell receptor (beta chain) is from a study of cytomegalovirus exposure and HLA in healthy donors. Details on this clone: Its antigen is unidentified.

Libraries were prepared by immunoSEQ multiplex PCR; TCRdb keeps only in-frame clonotypes and omits some of them. The repertoire holds more than 95,000 clones, 86% seen once, with about 4% in the top ten. Trimming at V came to 6 bases and at J to 1 base, leaving 6 bases not matched to a gene. The CDR3 length is 16 residues. From germline, CDR1 is MDHEN and CDR2 SYDVKM. General observations from the study: Cytomegalovirus status was reportedly diagnosed by the classifier with high specificity and sensitivity.

This sequence was found in a woman between 18 and 30 years old in good health and CMV-seropositive. The sample taken for sequencing was PBMCs. The chain joins TRBV28 to TRBJ1-5, with 10 positions matching TRBD1. This chain's CDR3 is CASSPPGQGSNQPQHF. CDR3 coding DNA: TGTGCCAGCAGCCCCCCGGGACAGGGGAGCAATCAGCCCCAGCATTTT.